These T cell receptor beta chains were read from a single sample in a study of CD4+ T cells in melanoma. Measured with immunoSEQ multiplex PCR; TCRdb has only the in-frame clones, and not every one. Found here are under 20,000 clones, about 83% of them singletons; the top ten hold roughly 5%. The sequencing sample was made of cells from a culture (not recorded whether cultured in vitro). The receptors originated from a human donor with melanoma. CDR3s include the opening cysteine and the closing phenylalanine or tryptophan. D genes are given only for firm matches. Not every row has a clone size; where given, it reads once, few, many or a size class.

abundance | d_gene | j_gene | len | v_gene | CDR3nt | CDR3aa
NA | NA | TRBJ2-5 | 14 | TRBV5-4 | TGTGCCAGCAGAGTCGCGGGAATTGAAGAGACCCAGTACTTC | CASRVAGIEETQYF
NA | NA | TRBJ2-7 | 16 | TRBV6-1 | TGTGCCAGCAGTGAAAGTAATCGGGGTATTGTTCGGGAGCAGTACTTC | CASSESNRGIVREQYF
NA | TRBD1 | TRBJ1-6 | 14 | TRBV5-1 | TGCGCCAGCAGCGGGTCCGGGACAGGGACACCCCTCCACTTT | CASSGSGTGTPLHF
NA | TRBD1 | TRBJ2-5 | 15 | TRBV7-8 | TGTGCCAGCAGCTTAAACAGGGGGCATCAAGAGACCCAGTACTTC | CASSLNRGHQETQYF
NA | TRBD1 | TRBJ1-2 | 15 | TRBV5-1 | TGCGCCAGCAGCTTGGGTCCAGGGGGTAACTATGGCTACACCTTC | CASSLGPGGNYGYTF
NA | NA | TRBJ1-2 | 14 | TRBV2 | TGTGCCAGCAGTGATGGCCCTGCTAACTATGGCTACACCTTC | CASSDGPANYGYTF
NA | NA | TRBJ1-1 | 13 | TRBV10-3 | TGTGCCATCAGTGAGTACGAGGAATCTGAAGCTTTCTTT | CAISEYEESEAFF
NA | TRBD1 | TRBJ1-2 | 15 | TRBV18 | TGTGCCAGCTCACCCTATACCGGACAGGGCTATGGCTACACCTTC | CASSPYTGQGYGYTF
NA | NA | TRBJ1-4 | 14 | TRBV5-8 | TGTGCCAGCAGCCTCTGGGCACCTAATGAAAAACTGTTTTTT | CASSLWAPNEKLFF
once | TRBD2 | TRBJ2-3 | 14 | TRBV5-1 | TGCGCCAGCCGACTAGCGGAGGCCACAGATACGCAGTATTTT | CASRLAEATDTQYF
NA | NA | TRBJ2-6 | 17 | TRBV7-7 | TGTGCCAGCAGCCCCCGTTACAGGCTCGGGGGGGCCAACGTCCTGACTTTC | CASSPRYRLGGANVLTF
NA | TRBD1 | TRBJ2-1 | 12 | TRBV7-9 | TGTGCCAGCAGCCTACAGGGGAATGAGCAGTTCTTC | CASSLQGNEQFF
NA | TRBD1 | TRBJ1-2 | 15 | TRBV19 | TGTGCCAGTAGTATCGGGACAGGCACTAACTATGGCTACACCTTC | CASSIGTGTNYGYTF
once | NA | TRBJ1-2 | 12 | TRBV19 | TGTGCCAGCGCCGACAGAAACTATGGCTACACCTTC | CASADRNYGYTF
NA | TRBD1 | TRBJ1-2 | 14 | TRBV13 | TGTGCCAGCAGCGAAAACAGGGGGCGCGGCGGCTACACCTTC | CASSENRGRGGYTF
NA | NA | TRBJ1-2 | 13 | TRBV19 | TGTGCCAGTAGTAGATGGGGTCTCTATGGCTACACCTTC | CASSRWGLYGYTF
once | NA | TRBJ1-1 | 14 | TRBV19 | TGTGCCAGTAGTATAGCAGGCACGAACACTGAAGCTTTCTTT | CASSIAGTNTEAFF
NA | NA | TRBJ1-2 | 13 | TRBV5-4 | TGTGCCAGCAGCTCACAAACTAACTATGGCTACACCTTC | CASSSQTNYGYTF
NA | NA | TRBJ2-5 | 13 | TRBV18 | TGTGCCAGCTCATCGGGAGCCGGGGAGACCCAGTACTTC | CASSSGAGETQYF
NA | TRBD1 | TRBJ1-6 | 16 | TRBV9 | TGTGCCAGCAGCGTAGCGTCCCGACAGGGCTATTCACCCCTCCACTTT | CASSVASRQGYSPLHF
few | TRBD2 | TRBJ2-3 | 16 | TRBV5-4 | TGTGCCAGCAGCTTGGGAGCGGGGGTTAGCACAGATACGCAGTATTTT | CASSLGAGVSTDTQYF
once | NA | TRBJ1-2 | 14 | TRBV18 | TGTGCCAGCTCACCAGTCGGGGGTGGCTATGGCTACACCTTC | CASSPVGGGYGYTF
NA | NA | TRBJ1-3 | 14 | TRBV14 | TGTGCCAGCAGCCAAATAGGGACTGGAAACACCATATATTTT | CASSQIGTGNTIYF
NA | TRBD2 | TRBJ2-3 | 14 | TRBV27 | TGTGCCAGCAGGCGGGGGACCCTCGCAGATACGCAGTATTTT | CASRRGTLADTQYF
NA | NA | TRBJ1-2 | 14 | TRBV5-4 | TGTGCCAGCAGCTTAACCGGGCGCAACTATGGCTACACCTTC | CASSLTGRNYGYTF
NA | NA | TRBJ2-2 | 14 | TRBV6-6 | TGTGCCAGCAGTGGGCAGCTCGACACCGGGGAGCTGTTTTTT | CASSGQLDTGELFF
NA | NA | TRBJ1-2 | 19 | TRBV19 | TGTGCCAGTAGTATATCCCTCCAGGGCCAGCGAAGATGGAACTATGGCTACACCTTC | CASSISLQGQRRWNYGYTF
NA | TRBD1 | TRBJ1-2 | 13 | TRBV19 | TGTGCCAGTAGCTCGACAGGGATTTTAGGCTACACCTTC | CASSSTGILGYTF
NA | TRBD2 | TRBJ2-1 | 15 | TRBV5-4 | TGTGCCAGCAGCTTAAGCGGGGGCGCCCACAATGAGCAGTTCTTC | CASSLSGGAHNEQFF
NA | NA | TRBJ2-2 | 15 | TRBV18 | TGTGCCAGCTCACCACCCTACGGGGGTGTCGGGGAGCTGTTTTTT | CASSPPYGGVGELFF
NA | NA | TRBJ1-2 | 13 | TRBV6-5 | TGTGCCAGCAGTTATGGCCAGAGAGATGGCTACACCTTC | CASSYGQRDGYTF
NA | TRBD2 | TRBJ2-1 | 15 | TRBV14 | TGTGCCAGCAGCCTCTTAGCGGGGGGCCAGGGTGAGCAGTTCTTC | CASSLLAGGQGEQFF
NA | NA | TRBJ2-7 | 16 | TRBV5-1 | TGCGCCAGCAGCTTGGTTCCGGGTCCGAACTTCTACGAGCAGTACTTC | CASSLVPGPNFYEQYF
NA | NA | TRBJ1-1 | 16 | TRBV6-5 | TGTGCCAGCAGTTACGAGAGGGGCCTGCGACCGAACGAAGCTTTCTTT | CASSYERGLRPNEAFF
NA | NA | TRBJ1-2 | 15 | TRBV6-5 | TGTGCCAGCAGTTACTCGATTTTTCCGACCAATGGCTACACCTTC | CASSYSIFPTNGYTF
NA | NA | TRBJ1-2 | 13 | TRBV19 | TGTGCCAGTACCCCCTCCGGGACCTATGGCTACACCTTC | CASTPSGTYGYTF
NA | TRBD2 | TRBJ2-3 | 16 | TRBV12-5 | TGTGCTAGTGGTGCAAGGGACTACGAGAGCACAGATACGCAGTATTTT | CASGARDYESTDTQYF
NA | NA | TRBJ2-5 | 12 | TRBV11-2 | TGTGCCAGCAGCTCGGCGAGGAGGACCCAGTACTTC | CASSSARRTQYF
NA | NA | TRBJ1-1 | 13 | TRBV9 | TGTGCCAGCAGCGTAACGTCGACAGGCGAAGCTTTCTTT | CASSVTSTGEAFF
NA | NA | TRBJ1-1 | 13 | TRBV10-3 | TGTGCCATCAGTTTTACAGGTTCGGGCGAAGCTTTCTTT | CAISFTGSGEAFF
NA | NA | TRBJ2-1 | 12 | TRBV30 | TGTGCCTGGCAGACAGGTTACAATGAGCAGTTCTTC | CAWQTGYNEQFF